This TCR beta chain was observed in a study of T cells after yellow fever vaccination. For the study at large: Low-cell-number fractions underwent preparation using SMART-Seq v4 Ultra Low Input. Study-wide points: The booster response re-showed most primary clones: around 96% CD4, more than 70% CD8.

J lost 1 base, V lost 6 bases, and 12 bases had no gene match. This CDR3 comprises 16 residues. Germline V gene lookup returns CDR1 SQVTM and CDR2 ANQGSEA. In making TCR cDNA, 5'RACE template switching added a universal primer site and UMIs to it. TCRdb passed the 5' RACE reads through MiXCR, listing each CDR3 protein once. The profile shows under 600,000 distinct CDR3 sequences, 21% of them singletons. Of note for this clonotype: Antigen specificity is unknown.

The specimen was PBMCs, collected approximately 22 days after the first yellow fever vaccination. This clonotype was sampled from a man in his late teens or twenties who received the YFV17D yellow fever vaccine. This sequence joins TRBV29-1 and TRBJ1-1; 9 nucleotides match TRBD1. CDR3 protein: CSVIGLRTGENTEAFF. CDR3 nucleotides: TGCAGCGTCATCGGACTCCGGACAGGGGAGAACACTGAAGCTTTCTTT. The variable domain in full, with the rest retrieved from reference TRBV29-1 and TRBJ1-1, is SAVISQKPSRDICQRGTSLTIQCQVDSQVTMMFWYRQQPGQSLTLIATANQGSEATYESGFVIDKFPISRPNLTFSTLTVSNMSPEDSSIYLCSVIGLRTGENTEAFFGQGTRLTVV.